This TCR beta chain comes out of a study of OX40 agonist ivuxolimab in advanced cancers. Study overall: An agonistic human IgG2 monoclonal antibody against OX40 (CD134) was given. Mean age around 60 years, range about 20 to 85; approximately 83% male. Study results and caveats: A proportion of nonresponders additionally exhibited low normalized T-cell clonal expansion.

Libraries were prepared by immunoSEQ multiplex PCR; TCRdb keeps only in-frame clonotypes and omits some of them. The data show about 61,000 clones, 86% seen once. Germline CDR1 is SGHAT and CDR2 is FQNNGV. The CDR3 sequence is 15 residues long. V was shortened by 5 bases and J by 7 bases, with 20 bases between the two germline ends. Concerning this clone itself: The antigen remains undetermined.

The material was CD4+ or CD8+ T cells sorted from blood, obtained in a trial of the OX40 agonist ivuxolimab. The TCR was taken from an adult with an advanced solid tumor such as melanoma, head and neck, liver or kidney cancer. The chain couples TRBV11-2 to TRBJ2-5; D is perhaps TRBD1 (5 bases). The CDR3 DNA is TGTGCCAGCAGCGCCTTGACAGCCAGGTCGGGGACCCAGTACTTC. It translates to CASSALTARSGTQYF.